The following is a T cell receptor (beta chain) sequence with its context. The antigen is not known. These data are taken from a study of cytomegalovirus exposure and HLA in healthy donors. Study conclusions and caveats: An analysis done earlier found most TCR beta V segments productive about 87% or about 30% of the time. Later analysis identified several of the most significant clusters that appeared linked to common viral pathogens.

PCR involved 60 Vbeta and 13 Jbeta primers. The assay was immunoSEQ multiplex PCR, and TCRdb's table has in-frame clones only and misses some. Recorded for this sample: under 95,000 clones. The source is a female donor in good health and CMV-seropositive. The sequenced material came from PBMCs.

The CDR3 DNA reads TGTGCCAGCAGTCCGGGACAGGGATCCAATCAGCCCCAGCATTTT. It specifies CASSPGQGSNQPQHF. This sequence joins TRBV6-6 and TRBJ1-5, with 9 bases matching TRBD1. The CDR3 runs to 15 residues. Germline CDR1 and CDR2: MNHNY and SVGAGI (reference sequence). V shed 5 bases and J 3 bases; nucleotides not matched to a gene: 5.